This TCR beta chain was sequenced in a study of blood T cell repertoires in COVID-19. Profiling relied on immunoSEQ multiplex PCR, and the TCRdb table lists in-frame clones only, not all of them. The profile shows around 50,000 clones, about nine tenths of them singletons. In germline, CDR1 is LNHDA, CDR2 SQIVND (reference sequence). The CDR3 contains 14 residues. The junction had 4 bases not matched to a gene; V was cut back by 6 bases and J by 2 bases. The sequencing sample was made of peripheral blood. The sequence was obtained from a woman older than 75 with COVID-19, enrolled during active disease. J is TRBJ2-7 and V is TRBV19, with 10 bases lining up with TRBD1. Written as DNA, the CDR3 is TGTGCCAGTAGCCGGACAGGGGGAACCTACGAGCAGTACTTC. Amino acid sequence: CASSRTGGTYEQYF.